The entry below gives a single TCR beta chain sequence along with its context. There are 13 residues in the CDR3. The ends lost 5 bases at V and 4 bases at J; junction bases unmatched: 3. Looked up from germline, CDR1 is SGHVS and CDR2 is FQNEAQ. These data belong to a study of cytomegalovirus exposure and HLA in healthy donors. Amplification used 60 Vbeta primers and 13 Jbeta primers. The method was immunoSEQ multiplex PCR; TCRdb's version includes in-frame clones alone and lacks a portion of them. The data show about 59,000 clones, under 80% seen once. The V gene is TRBV7-8, the J gene TRBJ1-2, with TRBD1 matching over 8 bases. This TCR was sampled from a man aged 30 to 39 in good health and CMV-seropositive. Material: PBMCs. CDR3 sequence (DNA): TGTGCCAGCAGCCTAGACAGGGGCTATGGCTACACCTTC. Protein: CASSLDRGYGYTF.